These 8 T cell receptor beta chains originate from one sample sequenced in a study of cytomegalovirus exposure and HLA in healthy donors. Vbeta (60) and Jbeta (13) primers were used in the PCR. Sequencing used immunoSEQ multiplex PCR; TCRdb keeps in-frame clones, though not all of them. This table holds under 200,000 clones, 55% to 70% found once. Sequencing was carried out using PBMCs. These receptors all stem from a woman aged 35 to 49 in good health and CMV-seropositive.

The chain carries TRBV4-3 and TRBJ1-2; no clear D. The V gene's germline CDR1 is LGHNA and CDR2 YSLEER. This CDR3 is 13 amino acids long. Deletions cut 0 bases from V and 4 bases from J, with 6 bases between. The DNA for the CDR3 is TGCGCCAGCAGCCAAGACAGGCGCTATGGCTACACCTTC. Translated: CASSQDRRYGYTF.

This chain uses TRBV18 with TRBJ1-2; D gene unclear. This CDR3 spans 14 amino acids. Trimming took off 6 bases at V and 2 bases at J, with 13 bases between the two ends. CDR1 KGHSH and CDR2 LQKENI come from the germline V gene. The CDR3 spells CASSAGRRNYGYTF. DNA for the CDR3: TGTGCCAGCTCTGCAGGTCGACGGAACTATGGCTACACCTTC.

The chain combines TRBV18 with TRBJ1-1; D unresolved. The V end was cut by 3 bases, the J end by 1 base, with 18 bases between. The CDR3 runs to 17 residues. Germline assignment: CDR1 KGHSH and CDR2 LQKENI. The CDR3: CASSPSLNRGKNTEAFF. DNA for the CDR3: TGTGCCAGCTCACCCTCCCTTAATCGGGGAAAGAACACTGAAGCTTTCTTT.

The V and J genes are TRBV6-5 and TRBJ1-2; D might be TRBD1 (6 bases). CDR3 length equals 13 residues. Trimming cost V 5 bases and J 6 bases, with 13 bases left between them. Germline assignment: CDR1 MNHEY and CDR2 SVGAGI. CDR3 nucleotides: TGTGCCAGCAGTCCACCCAGGGGCCATGGCTACACCTTC. Amino acid sequence: CASSPPRGHGYTF.

The chain is built from TRBV7-2 and TRBJ1-2; D unclear. The CDR3 totals 11 residues. The V end was cut by 4 bases, the J end by 5 bases, with 5 bases between. Germline V gene data show CDR1 as SGHTA and CDR2 as FQGNSA. This chain's CDR3 is CASSSLYGYTF. DNA of the CDR3: TGTGCCAGCAGCTCCCTTTATGGCTACACCTTC.

The chain employs TRBV15 and TRBJ1-2; D remains unclear. Germline-derived CDR1 and CDR2 are LNHNV and YYDKDF (reference sequence). The CDR3 contains 14 residues. The V and J ends lost 0 bases and 6 bases respectively, with 11 bases between them. The CDR3 here is CATSRDSAADGYTF. The CDR3 DNA follows: TGTGCCACCAGCAGAGACTCGGCGGCAGATGGCTACACCTTC.

This chain links TRBV11-2 with TRBJ2-1; perhaps TRBD2 as D (5 bases). With 1 base removed from V and 11 bases from J, the gap between germline ends came to 15 bases. CDR1 is SGHAT and CDR2 is FQNNGV in the germline V gene. CDR3 length equals 14 residues. DNA for the CDR3: TGTGCCAGCAGCTTAGCGGGGTTCCCTGGGAAGCAGTTCTTC. This translates into CASSLAGFPGKQFF.

The CDR3 reads CASSSTVFLAGVPYEQYF. As DNA, the CDR3 is TGTGCCAGCAGCTCCACGGTCTTCCTAGCGGGAGTCCCCTACGAGCAGTACTTC. The chain employs TRBV7-9 and TRBJ2-7; 10 bases line up with TRBD2. The CDR3 consists of 18 residues. With 4 bases clipped from V and 2 bases from J, the junction kept 14 bases outside the gene matches. Germline loops: CDR1 SEHNR, CDR2 FQNEAQ (reference sequence).